These T cell receptor beta chains were read from a single sample in a study of blood T cell repertoires in COVID-19. The protocol was immunoSEQ multiplex PCR, while the TCRdb copy is restricted to in-frame clones and leaves out a portion. The repertoire holds roughly 280,000 clones, with roughly 90% as singletons. Sequenced: peripheral blood. The source of these receptors is a man younger than 40 with active or convalescent COVID-19. CDR3s include the opening cysteine and the closing phenylalanine or tryptophan. The D gene is left open where the match is weak. Size values are once, few and many counts, or a class for expanded clones, and some rows have none.

>NA|TRBV25-1|TRBJ1-3|once
TGTGCCAGCAGCCCATTCGGGGTGCCAAACACCATATATTTT
CASSPFGVPNTIYF
>NA|TRBV7-2|TRBJ1-1|NA
TGTGCCAGCAGCCAAGGACAGAGTAACACTGAAGCTTTCTTT
CASSQGQSNTEAFF
>TRBD1|TRBV2|TRBJ1-4|NA
TGTGCCAGCAGTGATGGACAGGGCTTAGAAAAACTGTTTTTT
CASSDGQGLEKLFF
>NA|TRBV7-9|TRBJ2-2|many
TGTGCCAGCAGCTTGCTTCGGACAGCGAACACCGGGGAGCTGTTTTTT
CASSLLRTANTGELFF
>NA|TRBV13|TRBJ1-1|NA
TGTGCCAGCAGCTCATCCAGGAACACTGAAGCTTTCTTT
CASSSSRNTEAFF
>NA|TRBV19|TRBJ1-2|once
TGTGCCAGTAACCGTTTGGGACTCCTCTATGGCTACACCTTC
CASNRLGLLYGYTF
>NA|TRBV29-1|TRBJ1-2|once
TGCAGCGTTGAAGATATTGAGAGTAACTATGGCTACACCTTC
CSVEDIESNYGYTF
>NA|TRBV27|TRBJ2-3|NA
TGTGCCAGCAGTTTGGCGCCCGGGTGGGATACGCAGTATTTT
CASSLAPGWDTQYF
>NA|TRBV12-3/TRBV12-4|TRBJ1-1|NA
TGTGCCAGCAGCCGACAGAGGAACACTGAAGCTTTCTTT
CASSRQRNTEAFF
>NA|TRBV5-1|TRBJ2-7|NA
TGCGCCAGCAGCGCAACCGCAGGGTCGGACGAGCAGTACTTC
CASSATAGSDEQYF
>NA|TRBV19|TRBJ2-1|NA
TGTGCCAGTCGACCGACGACTAGTATTATTCAGTTCTTC
CASRPTTSIIQFF
>NA|TRBV6-5|TRBJ1-6|NA
TGTGCCAGCTGGGACAACTCCTATAATTCACCCCTCCACTTT
CASWDNSYNSPLHF
>NA|TRBV11-2|TRBJ2-2|NA
TGTGCCAGCAGCTTAGAGGGGACTACCGGGGAGCTGTTTTTT
CASSLEGTTGELFF
>NA|TRBV6-4|TRBJ2-7|NA
TGTGCCAGCAGTGCCCAAAGCACCTCTGAGCAGTACTTC
CASSAQSTSEQYF
>NA|TRBV7-9|TRBJ1-1|NA
TGTGCCAGCAGCTTAGATCCAGGCGTGAACACTGAAGCTTTCTTT
CASSLDPGVNTEAFF
>NA|TRBV6-1|TRBJ1-5|NA
TGTGCCAGCAGTGGCCGGGCCCGGGGTGGCAATCAGCCCCAGCATTTT
CASSGRARGGNQPQHF
>TRBD1|TRBV27|TRBJ1-6|once
TGTGCCAGCAGGGGACAGGGAACCTATAATTCACCCCTCCACTTT
CASRGQGTYNSPLHF
>NA|TRBV9|TRBJ1-3|few
TGTGCCAGCAGCGTGACAGTCCCTTACTCTGGAAACACCATATATTTT
CASSVTVPYSGNTIYF
>TRBD1|TRBV2|TRBJ1-2|NA
TGTGCCAGCAGTGACCCGGACAGGGGTCCCTATGGCTACACCTTC
CASSDPDRGPYGYTF
>NA|TRBV15|TRBJ1-5|NA
TGTGCCACCAGCAGAGATCACGGGGGTTTTCAGCCCCAGCATTTT
CATSRDHGGFQPQHF
>TRBD1|TRBV7-8|TRBJ2-1|few
TGTGCCAGCAGCCCGAGCCGGACAGGGGATGGGGTGGGGCAGTTCTTC
CASSPSRTGDGVGQFF
>NA|TRBV6-5|TRBJ1-3|NA
TGTGCCAGCAGTTACTCCGGAGGGGCTGGAAACACCATATATTTT
CASSYSGGAGNTIYF
>TRBD1|TRBV7-8|TRBJ1-3|NA
TGTGCCAGCAGCTTAGGAGGGGGCTCCTCTGGAAACACCATATATTTT
CASSLGGGSSGNTIYF
>NA|TRBV11-1|TRBJ2-1|NA
TGTGCCAGCAGCTTCGGGGTTTCCAATGAGCAGTTCTTC
CASSFGVSNEQFF
>TRBD1|TRBV5-5|TRBJ1-6|NA
TGTGCCAGCAGCTCGAGACAGGGGGATAATTCACCCCTCCACTTT
CASSSRQGDNSPLHF
>NA|TRBV12-3/TRBV12-4|TRBJ1-5|NA
TGTGCCAGTATGGGCCGCAATCAGCCCCAGCATTTT
CASMGRNQPQHF
>TRBD1|TRBV20-1|TRBJ2-1|once
TGCAGTGCTAGCACAGGGGGCTATAAGTTCTTC
CSASTGGYKFF
>NA|TRBV14|TRBJ1-1|NA
TGTGCCAGCAGCCGGGGCCCCAACACTGAAGCTTTCTTT
CASSRGPNTEAFF
>TRBD1|TRBV2|TRBJ1-2|NA
TGTGCCAGCAGTGGAATACAGGGGGCGCGGGATGGCTACACCTTC
CASSGIQGARDGYTF
>NA|TRBV3-1/TRBV3-2|TRBJ1-6|NA
TGTGCCAGCAGCCGAACCGGGACTTCCACTTCACCCCTCCACTTT
CASSRTGTSTSPLHF
>NA|TRBV13|TRBJ2-7|NA
TGTGCCAGCAGCTCAGAACCCTACGAGCAGTACTTC
CASSSEPYEQYF
>TRBD1|TRBV10-1|TRBJ1-3|NA
TGCGCCAGCAGTGGCGGGACAGGGTTTGGAAACACCATATATTTT
CASSGGTGFGNTIYF
>TRBD1|TRBV9|TRBJ1-6|NA
TGTGCCAGCAGCGCTAGACAGGGGGCGGAGAGTTCACCCCTCCACTTT
CASSARQGAESSPLHF
>NA|TRBV6-5|TRBJ1-3|NA
TGTGCCAGCAGTAACAGGGCAACCGGGAACACCATATATTTT
CASSNRATGNTIYF
>TRBD2|TRBV5-1|TRBJ2-7|NA
TGCGCCAGCAGCCCATTGCTAGCGGGCGGCTACGAGCAGTACTTC
CASSPLLAGGYEQYF
>TRBD2|TRBV10-2|TRBJ2-3|NA
TGCGCCAGCAGTATTAGCGGGGGCGCAGATACGCAGTATTTT
CASSISGGADTQYF
>NA|TRBV7-2|TRBJ1-1|NA
TGTGCCAGCAGTCTCGGACTTGAGTTTGCTGAAGCTTTCTTT
CASSLGLEFAEAFF
>TRBD2|TRBV7-2|TRBJ2-5|NA
TGTGCCAGCAGCTTATCGGGGGGGCAAGAGACCCAGTACTTC
CASSLSGGQETQYF
>TRBD2|TRBV4-1|TRBJ2-1|NA
TGCGCCAGCAGCCAAGATCTCCAGCGGGGGACCAACAATGAGCAGTTCTTC
CASSQDLQRGTNNEQFF
>NA|TRBV19|TRBJ1-5|NA
TGTGCCAGTAGTATAGGGGCAGGGTCTAGTCAGCCCCAGCATTTT
CASSIGAGSSQPQHF
>NA|TRBV19|TRBJ1-5|NA
TGTGCCAGTACCGGGGGGCAGGCCAATCAGCCCCAGCATTTT
CASTGGQANQPQHF
>NA|TRBV5-5|TRBJ1-1|NA
TGTGCCAGCAGCTTGGGTAGAAACACTGAAGCTTTCTTT
CASSLGRNTEAFF
>NA|TRBV30|TRBJ2-3|once
TGTGCCTGGACCCGGGGTCAGGATACGCAGTATTTT
CAWTRGQDTQYF
>NA|TRBV5-6|TRBJ2-7|NA
TGTGCCAGCAGCTTGACAGCCCCCAATCGCTACGAGCAGTACTTC
CASSLTAPNRYEQYF
>TRBD2|TRBV7-2|TRBJ2-1|once
TGTGCCAGCAGCTTAGCTAGCGGGGCTTATCTTGAGCAGTTCTTC
CASSLASGAYLEQFF
>NA|TRBV4-3|TRBJ1-1|NA
TGCGCCAGCAGCCAAGTAGCCAGGGGTACTGAAGCTTTCTTT
CASSQVARGTEAFF
>NA|TRBV7-9|TRBJ1-3|NA
TGTGCCAGCAGCTTAGCAGTGAGCTCTGGAAACACCATATATTTT
CASSLAVSSGNTIYF
>TRBD1|TRBV5-1|TRBJ1-5|NA
TGCGCCACTACCGGGACAGGCTCTTTTTGGGGGTTGTCCGGACAGCCCCAGCATTTT
CATTGTGSFWGLSGQPQHF
>TRBD1|TRBV11-3|TRBJ2-2|many
TGTGCCAGCAGCTCCGGACAGGGTACGGACACCGGGGAGCTGTTTTTT
CASSSGQGTDTGELFF
>NA|TRBV6-2/TRBV6-3|TRBJ1-1|NA
TGTGCCAGCAGTTACTCGGCAGAAGCTTTCTTT
CASSYSAEAFF
>NA|TRBV11-3|TRBJ1-1|NA
TGTGCCAGCAGCTTGGGCAGGGGGAACACTGAAGCTTTCTTT
CASSLGRGNTEAFF
>TRBD1|TRBV2|TRBJ1-2|NA
TGTGCCAGCAGTGAAACTTTACAGGGGGCGGGTGGCTACACCTTC
CASSETLQGAGGYTF
>TRBD2|TRBV6-2/TRBV6-3|TRBJ2-2|NA
TGTGCCAGCAGTTCACTAGCGGGTGGTGACGGGGAGCTGTTTTTT
CASSSLAGGDGELFF
>NA|TRBV19|TRBJ1-2|NA
TGTGCCAGTAGTTATCAGGGTTTGCCCAACTATGGCTACACCTTC
CASSYQGLPNYGYTF
>NA|TRBV7-8|TRBJ2-5|NA
TGTGCCAGCAGCTTAGTGTGGACAGCGGGAAAAGAGACCCAGTACTTC
CASSLVWTAGKETQYF
>NA|TRBV7-8|TRBJ2-7|NA
TGTGCCAGCAGCTTTGAGCTGGCCTACGAGCAGTACTTC
CASSFELAYEQYF
>TRBD2|TRBV4-3|TRBJ2-4|NA
TGCGCCAGCAGCCCCGGACTAGTCGTCGGCAAAAACATTCAGTACTTC
CASSPGLVVGKNIQYF
>NA|TRBV29-1|TRBJ1-5|few
TGCAGCGTTGTCGGGGGGTCGGGGCCCCAGCATTTT
CSVVGGSGPQHF